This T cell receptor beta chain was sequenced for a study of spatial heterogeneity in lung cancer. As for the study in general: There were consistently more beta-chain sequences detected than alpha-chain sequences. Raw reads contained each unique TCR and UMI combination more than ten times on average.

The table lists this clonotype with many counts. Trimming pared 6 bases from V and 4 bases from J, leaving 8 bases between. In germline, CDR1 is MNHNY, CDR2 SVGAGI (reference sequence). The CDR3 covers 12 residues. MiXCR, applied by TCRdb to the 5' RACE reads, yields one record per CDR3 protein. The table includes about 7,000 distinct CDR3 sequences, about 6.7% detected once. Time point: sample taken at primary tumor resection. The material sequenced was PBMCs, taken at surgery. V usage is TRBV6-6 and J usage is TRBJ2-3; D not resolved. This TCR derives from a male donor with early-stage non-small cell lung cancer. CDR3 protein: CASSPRADTQYF. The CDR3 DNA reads TGTGCCAGCAGCCCACGCGCAGATACGCAGTATTTT.